The clone carrying this T cell receptor (beta chain) was seen at least ten times. Its antigen is as yet unknown. The data derive from a study of T cells in Graves' hyperthyroidism and ophthalmopathy. Findings and limits, study-wide: Model predictions of ophthalmopathy came a median around 6.5 months before onset.

Trimming at V came to 1 base and at J to 2 bases, leaving 2 bases not matched to a gene. The germline CDR1 and CDR2 sequences are SGHAT and FQNNGV. The CDR3 has 15 residues. From RNA transcripts, TCR beta CDR3 regions were amplified. First-round RT-PCR targeting the TCR CDR3 was performed with the HTBI primer set. TCRdb called the multiplex PCR reads again in MiXCR, with one record for every CDR3 protein. Counted here are 250,000 to 300,000 distinct CDR3 sequences, around 19% occurring once; the ten biggest clones make up about 35%. The specimen was blood. The rearrangement joins TRBV11-2 to TRBJ2-3; TRBD1 agrees at 8 bases. This clonotype originated in a man in his fifties with Graves' ophthalmopathy. This chain's CDR3 is CASSLGTGYTDTQYF. The CDR3 DNA sequence: TGTGCCAGCAGCTTAGGGACAGGGTACACAGATACGCAGTATTTT.